Each of the 25 T cell receptor beta chains below was sequenced from the same sample in a study of T cell responses to AZD1222 COVID-19 vaccine. Generated by immunoSEQ multiplex PCR, the TCRdb table keeps only in-frame clones and is missing some. The repertoire includes about 99,000 clones, approximately 88% of them detected once, and about 8.7% sits in the top ten. The sample in question was peripheral blood, obtained on day 0 of AZD1222 vaccination. These receptors came from an adult in good health.

This rearrangement joins TRBV28 to TRBJ1-2; no firm D call. V was shortened by 8 bases and J by 1 base, with 8 bases between the two germline ends. From germline, CDR1 is MDHEN and CDR2 SYDVKM. The CDR3 is made up of 12 amino acids. The CDR3 DNA reads TGTGCCAGCGGAGCCCTTAACTATGGCTACACCTTC. Protein sequence: CASGALNYGYTF.

The V and J genes are TRBV3-1 (or the pseudogene TRBV3-2) and TRBJ1-2; D ambiguous. Trimming took 3 bases from V and 1 from J, leaving 6 bases between them. This CDR3 is 13 amino acids long. Germline values: CDR1 LGHDT, CDR2 YNNKEL (reference sequence). The CDR3 DNA sequence: TGTGCCAGCAGCCAGGTGTATAACTATGGCTACACCTTC. It encodes CASSQVYNYGYTF.

This chain uses TRBV11-2 with TRBJ2-3; the match to TRBD2 covers 13 bases. Trimming cost V 3 bases and J 3 bases; bases outside gene matches: 3. The CDR3 is 16 amino acids. The germline CDR1 and CDR2 sequences are SGHAT and FQNNGV. The CDR3 DNA sequence: TGTGCCAGCAGCTTTCAACTAGCGGGGGGGACAGATACGCAGTATTTT. Protein sequence: CASSFQLAGGTDTQYF.

This clone was observed once. V is TRBV19 and J is TRBJ2-5; TRBD1 matches at 12 bases. CDR1 and CDR2 (germline): LNHDA, SQIVND (reference sequence). The J segment lost 0 bases and the V segment lost 5 bases, leaving 4 bases of the junction unmatched. The CDR3 has 16 amino acids. CDR3 nucleotides: TGTGCCAGTAGTCCGGGACAGGGGGCATACCAAGAGACCCAGTACTTC. Amino acids: CASSPGQGAYQETQYF.

V is TRBV24-1 and J is TRBJ2-5, with D possibly being TRBD1 or TRBD2 (6 bases each). Deletions cut 3 bases from V and 7 bases from J, with 20 bases between. This CDR3 has 16 amino acids. Germline-derived CDR1 and CDR2 are KGHDR and SFDVKD. The CDR3 coding sequence is TGTGCCACCAGTGATCGGGACTCTCCGGGACATGGGACCCAGTACTTC. This codes for CATSDRDSPGHGTQYF.

The rearrangement uses TRBV2 and TRBJ2-3; TRBD1 matches at 7 bases. Trimming took 4 bases from V and 2 from J; bases not matched to a gene: 6. The CDR3 contains 15 residues. Germline-derived CDR1 and CDR2 are SNHLY and FYNNEI. Here the CDR3 reads CASSGRQGHTDTQYF. The CDR3 DNA is TGTGCCAGCAGTGGGAGACAGGGACACACAGATACGCAGTATTTT.

The rearrangement uses TRBV4-2 and TRBJ1-1; a weak D match, TRBD1 (5 bases). CDR3 length: 15 residues. From germline, CDR1 is LGHNA and CDR2 YNFKEQ. The V end lost 4 bases, the J end lost 4 bases, and 16 bases lay between the germline ends. CDR3 sequence: CASSLGGGGGTEAFF. In nucleotides, the CDR3 is TGTGCCAGCAGCCTGGGGGGGGGAGGAGGCACTGAAGCTTTCTTT.

This clone was seen many times. The chain recombines TRBV6-2 or TRBV6-3 with TRBJ2-6, with 10 bases identical to TRBD2. V was clipped by 6 bases and J by 4 bases; unmatched bases: 6. CDR1 is MNHEY, CDR2 SVGEGT, per germline. There are 16 residues in the CDR3. The CDR3, as DNA: TGTGCCAGCAGCACCAGCGGGGGGGACGGGGCCAACGTCCTGACTTTC. This sequence encodes CASSTSGGDGANVLTF.

This clone came up once. The chain links TRBV4-3 to TRBJ2-5, with D possibly matching TRBD2 (5 bases). The CDR3 extends over 13 amino acids. V was cut by 0 bases and J by 4 bases, with 6 bases left in between. The germline V gene encodes CDR1 LGHNA and CDR2 YSLEER. The chain's CDR3 is CASSQDRGETQYF. The DNA of the CDR3 is TGCGCCAGCAGCCAAGATCGGGGAGAGACCCAGTACTTC.

The genes are TRBV14 and TRBJ1-3, with D uncertain. The V gene's germline CDR1 is SGHDN and CDR2 FVKESK. This CDR3 is 14 amino acids long. Trimming removed 0 bases at V and 3 bases at J, with 6 bases between. CDR3: CASSQDIVGNTIYF. CDR3 coding DNA: TGTGCCAGCAGCCAAGATATAGTTGGAAACACCATATATTTT.

The CDR3 sequence is CASSVGPGQGAHGYTF. CDR3 DNA: TGTGCCAGCAGTGTAGGGCCGGGACAGGGGGCTCATGGCTACACCTTC. The chain links TRBV28 to TRBJ1-2; 12 bases align to TRBD1. Germline values: CDR1 MDHEN, CDR2 SYDVKM. The CDR3 length is 16 residues. The V segment lost 5 bases and the J segment 6 bases; nucleotides outside the gene matches: 10.

This chain joins TRBV6-2 or TRBV6-3 and TRBJ2-5, with 11 bases matching TRBD2. The CDR3 extends over 17 amino acids. CDR1 MNHEY and CDR2 SVGEGT come from the germline V gene. Trimming cost V 3 bases and J 2 bases; bases outside gene matches: 8. CDR3: CASSYRVAGGPQETQYF. DNA of the CDR3: TGTGCCAGCAGTTATAGGGTAGCGGGAGGGCCGCAAGAGACCCAGTACTTC.

The rearrangement uses TRBV28 and TRBJ2-5; D may be TRBD1 or TRBD2 (5 bases each). V lost 9 bases, J lost 6 bases, and 8 bases lay in between. Germline V gene data show CDR1 as MDHEN and CDR2 as SYDVKM. The CDR3 spans 10 residues. Written as DNA, the CDR3 is TGTGCCAGGTGGGGGAAGACCCAGTACTTC. This encodes CARWGKTQYF.

The J gene is TRBJ1-2, the V gene TRBV28; D unresolved. Germline V gene sequence: CDR1 MDHEN, CDR2 SYDVKM. The V gene lost 7 bases and the J gene lost 4 bases, with 16 bases spanning the gap. The CDR3 covers 14 residues. CDR3 sequence reads: CASTPSGSPYGYTF. The CDR3 DNA reads TGTGCCAGCACCCCTTCGGGGAGTCCCTATGGCTACACCTTC.

V usage is TRBV18 and J usage is TRBJ2-7; TRBD1 agrees at 8 bases. This CDR3 has 14 residues. Germline lookup yields CDR1 KGHSH and CDR2 LQKENI. The V segment lost 3 bases and the J segment 6 bases; nucleotides outside the gene matches: 7. CDR3 residues: CASSPIDQGAEQYF. CDR3 sequence (DNA): TGTGCCAGCTCACCTATCGACCAGGGGGCCGAGCAGTACTTC.

This chain joins TRBV24-1 and TRBJ2-2; TRBD2 is a possible D gene (5 bases). Germline values: CDR1 KGHDR, CDR2 SFDVKD. V lost 8 bases and J 1 base, leaving 7 bases between the germline ends. The CDR3 has 13 residues. CDR3 in amino acids: CATNGGNTGELFF. The DNA for the CDR3 is TGTGCCACCAACGGAGGGAACACCGGGGAGCTGTTTTTT.

The rearrangement joins TRBV9 to TRBJ2-1, with TRBD2 matching 8 bases. Germline values: CDR1 SGDLS, CDR2 YYNGEE. The CDR3 spans 15 residues. With 4 bases clipped from V and 3 bases from J, the junction kept 6 bases outside the gene matches. CDR3 residues: CASSIRAGVYNEQFF. CDR3 nucleotide sequence: TGTGCCAGCAGCATACGAGCGGGAGTCTACAATGAGCAGTTCTTC.

This clone came up a few times. The V gene is TRBV7-2, the J gene TRBJ1-2, with D hard to call. The CDR3 is 13 residues long. The V end was cut by 0 bases, the J end by 4 bases, with 6 bases between. Germline V gene lookup returns CDR1 SGHTA and CDR2 FQGNSA. The CDR3 is CASSLAGPYGYTF. CDR3 DNA sequence: TGTGCCAGCAGCTTAGCAGGTCCCTATGGCTACACCTTC.

The chain couples TRBV21-1 to TRBJ1-1; TRBD1 reflects the table's D call only, with no check against the DNA. TRBV21-1 is flagged as a pseudogene. The CDR3 sequence is 16 residues long. The CDR3 region has the DNA TGTTATAGCAAAGGGACAGGCCGCGAGGGGAACACTGAAGCTTTCTTT. Protein sequence: CYSKGTGREGNTEAFF.

CDR3 amino acids: CASSLSFLDYLKRDEQFF. The DNA for the CDR3 is TGTGCCAGCAGCCTCTCCTTCCTGGACTATCTTAAGAGGGATGAGCAGTTCTTC. J is TRBJ2-1 and V is TRBV3-1 (or the pseudogene TRBV3-2); perhaps TRBD2 as D (6 bases). CDR1 and CDR2 from the germline V gene are LGHDT and YNNKEL (reference sequence). The CDR3 runs to 18 residues. Trimming removed 4 bases from V and 8 bases from J, with 27 bases in between.

The V call is TRBV11-3, the J call TRBJ2-4; TRBD2 matches at 7 bases. Germline V lookup: CDR1 SGHNT, CDR2 YENEEA. This CDR3 contains 16 residues. V gave up 1 base and J gave up 3 bases; unmatched junction bases: 6. The CDR3 sequence: CASSLGGSGGKNIQYF. The CDR3 DNA is TGTGCCAGCAGCTTAGGGGGGTCGGGGGGCAAAAACATTCAGTACTTC.

The chain links TRBV6-5 to TRBJ2-1; 11 bases match TRBD1. The CDR3 covers 15 residues. The germline CDR1 and CDR2 sequences are MNHEY and SVGAGI. V was clipped by 6 bases and J by 4 bases; unmatched bases: 5. The CDR3 nucleotides read TGTGCCAGCAGCTTCGGGACAGGGGGATACAATGAGCAGTTCTTC. This sequence encodes CASSFGTGGYNEQFF.

V usage is TRBV14 and J usage is TRBJ2-7, with 7 bases matching TRBD1. The CDR3 has 16 residues. Germline CDR1 reads SGHDN; CDR2 reads FVKESK. With 6 bases clipped from V and 2 bases from J, the junction kept 13 bases outside the gene matches. This CDR3 is CASSHDLIQGTYEQYF. CDR3 sequence (DNA): TGTGCCAGCAGTCATGATCTCATACAGGGGACCTACGAGCAGTACTTC.

The V call is TRBV7-6, the J call TRBJ2-6; no definite D call. Trimming pared 4 bases from V and 4 bases from J, leaving 14 bases between. Germline V gene data show CDR1 as SGHVS and CDR2 as FNYEAQ. The CDR3 totals 16 residues. The CDR3 nucleotides read TGTGCCAGCAGCTCGAGGTATAGGACCGGGGCCAACGTCCTGACTTTC. Translated, it gives CASSSRYRTGANVLTF.

To note about this clone: An end of the junction differs from the germline gene, which may be a read error. The gene calls are TRBV27 and TRBJ1-6; maybe TRBD1 (5 bases). Germline CDR1 is MNHEY and CDR2 is SMNVEV (reference sequence). CDR3 length: 13 amino acids. CDR3 in amino acids: CASSPSRDRLQLF. The CDR3 region has the DNA TGTGCCAGCAGTCCATCCCGGGACCGCCTGCAACTCTTT.